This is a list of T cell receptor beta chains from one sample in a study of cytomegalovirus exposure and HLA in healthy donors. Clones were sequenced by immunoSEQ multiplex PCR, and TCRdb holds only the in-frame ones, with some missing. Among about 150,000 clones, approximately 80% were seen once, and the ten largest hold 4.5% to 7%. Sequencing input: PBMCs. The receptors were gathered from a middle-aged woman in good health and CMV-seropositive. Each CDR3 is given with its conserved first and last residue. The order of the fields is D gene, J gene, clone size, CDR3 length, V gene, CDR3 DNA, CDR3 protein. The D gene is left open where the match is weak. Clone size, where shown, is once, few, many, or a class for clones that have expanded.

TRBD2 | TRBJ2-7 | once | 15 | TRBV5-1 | TGCGCCAGCAGCATAGGACTAGCGGCCTCCTACGAGCAGTACTTC | CASSIGLAASYEQYF
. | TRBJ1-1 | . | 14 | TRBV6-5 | TGTGCCAGCAGAGACACAGTCACGAACACTGAAGCTTTCTTT | CASRDTVTNTEAFF
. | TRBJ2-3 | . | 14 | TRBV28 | TGTGCCAGCAGTTTAGTTACAGTACCAGATACGCAGTATTTT | CASSLVTVPDTQYF
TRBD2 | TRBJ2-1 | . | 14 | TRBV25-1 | TGTGCCAGCCGTGGACTAGCGGGGTACAATGAGCAGTTCTTC | CASRGLAGYNEQFF
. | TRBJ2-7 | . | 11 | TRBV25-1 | TGTGCCAGCTCGATGGGGAGCGAGCAGTACTTC | CASSMGSEQYF
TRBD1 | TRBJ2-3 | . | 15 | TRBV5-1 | TGCGCCAGCGCTACCGGGACAGGTAGCACAGATACGCAGTATTTT | CASATGTGSTDTQYF
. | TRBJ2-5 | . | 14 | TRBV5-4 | TGTGCCAGCAGGTCCCCCGGGGGTAAAGAGACCCAGTACTTC | CASRSPGGKETQYF
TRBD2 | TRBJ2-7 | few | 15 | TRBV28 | TGTGCCAGCAGTTTACCGACTAGCGGCATGGTTGAGCAGTACTTC | CASSLPTSGMVEQYF
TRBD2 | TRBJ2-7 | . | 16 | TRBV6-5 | TGTGCCAGCAGTTACTCCGGGACTAGCGGCTCCTACGAGCAGTACTTC | CASSYSGTSGSYEQYF
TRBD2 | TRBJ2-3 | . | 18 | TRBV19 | TGTGCCAGTAGTATAGATCAAGGAGGACTAGCGGGCACAGATACGCAGTATTTT | CASSIDQGGLAGTDTQYF
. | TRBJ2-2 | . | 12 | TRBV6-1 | TGTGCCAGCTCCTTGGCCACCGGGGAGCTGTTTTTT | CASSLATGELFF
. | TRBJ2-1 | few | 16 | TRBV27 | TGTGCCAGCAGTTACCTTAGCGCTTTATCCTACAATGAGCAGTTCTTC | CASSYLSALSYNEQFF
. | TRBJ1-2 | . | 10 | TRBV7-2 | TGTGCCAGCAGCTCTTATGGCTACACCTTC | CASSSYGYTF
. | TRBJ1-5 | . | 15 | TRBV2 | TGTGCCAGCACCCAGACAACAGGGCCTAATCAGCCCCAGCATTTT | CASTQTTGPNQPQHF
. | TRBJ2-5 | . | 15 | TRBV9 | TGTGCCAGCAGCGTAGTTGGTAGCGGCCAAGAGACTCAGTACTTC | CASSVVGSGQETQYF
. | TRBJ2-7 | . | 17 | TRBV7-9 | TGTGCCAGCAGCTTAGGAGGGGGGGGACGGATATCCTACGAGCAGTACTTC | CASSLGGGGRISYEQYF
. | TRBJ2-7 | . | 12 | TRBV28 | TGTGCCAGCAGTTGGGGGGTCTCCGAGCAGTACTTC | CASSWGVSEQYF
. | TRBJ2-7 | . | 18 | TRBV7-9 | TGTGCCAGCAGCCCCTTAACAGGGTTAGCGTCATACCCCTACGAGCAGTACTTC | CASSPLTGLASYPYEQYF
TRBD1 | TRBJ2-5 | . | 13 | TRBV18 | TGTGCCAGCTCATCGGACAGGCGTGAGACCCAGTACTTC | CASSSDRRETQYF
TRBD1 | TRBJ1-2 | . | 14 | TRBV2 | TGTGCCAGCAGTGAATACAGGGGGAACTATGGCTACACCTTC | CASSEYRGNYGYTF
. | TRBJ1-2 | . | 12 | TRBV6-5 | TGTGCCAGCAGAGCGGATGCATATGGCTACACCTTC | CASRADAYGYTF
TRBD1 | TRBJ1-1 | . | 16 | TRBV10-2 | TGCGCCAGCAGTGAGGGGTCAGGGGGCGCGAGCACTGAAGCTTTCTTT | CASSEGSGGASTEAFF
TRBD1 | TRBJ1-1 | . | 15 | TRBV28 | TGTGCCAGCAGTAACCAGGGGGCCTTGAACACTGAAGCTTTCTTT | CASSNQGALNTEAFF
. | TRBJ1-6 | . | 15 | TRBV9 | TGTGCCAGCAGCGGGATAAACGGCGGTAATTCACCCCTCCACTTT | CASSGINGGNSPLHF
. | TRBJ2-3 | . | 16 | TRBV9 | TGTGCCAGCAGCGGACGATCTGGGGCGCCCCTAGATACGCAGTATTTT | CASSGRSGAPLDTQYF
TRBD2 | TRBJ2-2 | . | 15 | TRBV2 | TGTGCCAGCAGCCCCACTAGCGGATACACCGGGGAGCTGTTTTTT | CASSPTSGYTGELFF
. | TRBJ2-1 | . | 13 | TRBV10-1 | TGCGCCAGCAGTGGTACGCCCGGCAATGAGCAGTTCTTC | CASSGTPGNEQFF
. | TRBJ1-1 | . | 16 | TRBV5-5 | TGTGCCAGCAGCAATAAGATTACAGGGCATGGCACTGAAGCTTTCTTT | CASSNKITGHGTEAFF
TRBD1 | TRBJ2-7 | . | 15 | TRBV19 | TGTGCCAGTAGTACGACAGGGATTAATCCGTACGAGCAGTACTTC | CASSTTGINPYEQYF
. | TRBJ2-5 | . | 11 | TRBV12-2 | TGTGCAAGTCGCTTATCAGGGGCCCAGTACTTC | CASRLSGAQYF
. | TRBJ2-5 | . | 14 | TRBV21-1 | TGTGCCAGCAGCAATGGGACAGGGCAAGAGACCCAGTACTTC | CASSNGTGQETQYF
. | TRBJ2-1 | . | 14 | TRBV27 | TGTGCCAGCAGTCCCAGTACGACAGGCAATGAGCAGTTCTTC | CASSPSTTGNEQFF
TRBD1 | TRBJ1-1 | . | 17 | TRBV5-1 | TGCGCCAGCAGCACCGGACAGGGGGGGATTATGAACACTGAAGCTTTCTTT | CASSTGQGGIMNTEAFF
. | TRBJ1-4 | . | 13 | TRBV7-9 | TGTGCCAGCAGCTTCGGGAAAAATGAAAAACTGTTTTTT | CASSFGKNEKLFF
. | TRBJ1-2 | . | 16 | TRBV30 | TGTGCCTGGAGTGCGTTGGGGGGATCATCTCTATATGGCTACACCTTC | CAWSALGGSSLYGYTF
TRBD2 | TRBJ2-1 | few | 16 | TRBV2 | TGTGCCAGCAGTGAGAAAACGGGACGCCGGGAGGATGAGCAGTTCTTC | CASSEKTGRREDEQFF
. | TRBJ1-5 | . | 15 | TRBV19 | TGTGCCAGTATGGGAACAGGGCTTAGCAATCAGCCCCAGCATTTT | CASMGTGLSNQPQHF